Listed below are T cell receptor beta chains from one sample, sequenced in a study of identical twins. One entry per CDR3 protein results from TCRdb running MiXCR on the 5' RACE reads. The sample gives about 660,000 distinct CDR3 sequences, 8.5% to 9.5% of which show up once; 0.8% to 1% is in the top ten. The same data also went into a second study, on yellow fever vaccine responses in identical twins.

The specimen was PBMCs. These receptors originate from a woman aged 18-29 years in good health. Both conserved end residues are part of each CDR3. D genes are given only for firm matches. Expanded clones get a size class; other rows say once, few or many, or leave the size out.

D gene: .
V gene: TRBV3-1
clone size: .
J gene: TRBJ2-2
CDR3 protein: CASSQMRGTGELFF
CDR3 DNA: TGTGCCAGCAGCCAAATGCGGGGAACCGGGGAGCTGTTTTTT

D gene: TRBD1
V gene: TRBV5-1
clone size: .
J gene: TRBJ1-1
CDR3 protein: CASSLQGGSTEAFF
CDR3 DNA: TGCGCCAGCAGCTTACAGGGGGGCAGCACTGAAGCTTTCTTT

D gene: TRBD1
V gene: TRBV20-1
clone size: few
J gene: TRBJ1-5
CDR3 protein: CSASQGAGGQPQHF
CDR3 DNA: TGCAGTGCGTCACAGGGGGCGGGAGGACAGCCCCAGCATTTT

D gene: TRBD1
V gene: TRBV24-1
clone size: many
J gene: TRBJ2-7
CDR3 protein: CATSDNRDRTYEQYF
CDR3 DNA: TGTGCCACCAGTGATAACCGGGACAGGACTTACGAGCAGTACTTC

D gene: .
V gene: TRBV6-1
clone size: few
J gene: TRBJ2-2
CDR3 protein: CASSGDDTGELFF
CDR3 DNA: TGTGCCAGCAGTGGGGATGACACCGGGGAGCTGTTTTTT

D gene: TRBD1
V gene: TRBV13
clone size: few
J gene: TRBJ1-3
CDR3 protein: CASSPGQGALGNTIYF
CDR3 DNA: TGTGCCAGCAGCCCAGGACAGGGGGCGCTTGGAAACACCATATATTTT

D gene: TRBD1
V gene: TRBV7-9
clone size: many
J gene: TRBJ2-3
CDR3 protein: CASSPTGQAADTQYF
CDR3 DNA: TGTGCCAGCAGCCCGACGGGACAGGCAGCGGATACGCAGTATTTT

D gene: .
V gene: TRBV21-1
clone size: .
J gene: TRBJ2-5
CDR3 protein: CASSKGCLRNTYQETQYF
CDR3 DNA: TGTGCCAGCAGCAAAGGGTGCCTTAGGAACACTTACCAAGAGACCCAGTACTTC

D gene: TRBD2
V gene: TRBV25-1
clone size: few
J gene: TRBJ2-4
CDR3 protein: CASITPGGEKYF
CDR3 DNA: TGTGCCAGCATCACCCCCGGGGGGGAGAAGTACTTC

D gene: .
V gene: TRBV20-1
clone size: .
J gene: TRBJ2-3
CDR3 protein: CSAIHDRTDTQYF
CDR3 DNA: TGCAGTGCTATCCATGACAGGACAGATACGCAGTATTTT

D gene: .
V gene: TRBV29-1
clone size: .
J gene: TRBJ1-6
CDR3 protein: CSVKADSSYNSPLHF
CDR3 DNA: TGCAGCGTTAAGGCTGACAGCTCCTATAATTCACCCCTCCACTTT

D gene: .
V gene: TRBV5-1
clone size: many
J gene: TRBJ2-2
CDR3 protein: CASSLSRGTGELFF
CDR3 DNA: TGCGCCAGCAGCTTGTCCAGGGGCACCGGGGAGCTGTTTTTT

D gene: .
V gene: TRBV5-6
clone size: .
J gene: TRBJ2-2
CDR3 protein: CASSGRIGELFF
CDR3 DNA: TGTGCCAGCAGCGGACGGATCGGGGAGCTGTTTTTT

D gene: .
V gene: TRBV5-1
clone size: few
J gene: TRBJ2-7
CDR3 protein: CASSLGGISYEQYF
CDR3 DNA: TGCGCCAGCAGCTTAGGGGGGATCTCCTACGAGCAGTACTTC

D gene: .
V gene: TRBV19
clone size: few
J gene: TRBJ2-7
CDR3 protein: CASSIEAGHSYEQYF
CDR3 DNA: TGTGCCAGTAGTATTGAAGCGGGACATTCCTACGAGCAGTACTTC

D gene: .
V gene: TRBV7-8
clone size: few
J gene: TRBJ2-2
CDR3 protein: CASSPTALGTGELFF
CDR3 DNA: TGTGCCAGCAGCCCGACGGCACTCGGGACCGGGGAGCTGTTTTTT

D gene: .
V gene: TRBV5-6
clone size: few
J gene: TRBJ1-1
CDR3 protein: CASSLGGGDAFF
CDR3 DNA: TGTGCCAGCAGCTTGGGCGGCGGTGACGCTTTCTTT